This T cell receptor (beta chain) was obtained from a study of cytomegalovirus exposure and HLA in healthy donors. Primers for the PCR totalled 60 Vbeta and 13 Jbeta. Sequenced by immunoSEQ multiplex PCR; TCRdb stores in-frame clones only, minus some. The sample lists approximately 150,000 clones, roughly 77% occurring once. CDR3 length: 15 residues. The germline gives CDR1 ENHRY, CDR2 SYGVKD. Trimming left V 6 bases short and J 0 bases short, with 12 bases between. Findings and limits, study-wide: Rarity held for most TCR sequences, but there were some public TCRs that occurred in many donors.

Points on this clone: The antigen remains unidentified.

The chain couples TRBV10-3 to TRBJ1-5; D may be TRBD1 (5 bases). The sequenced sample consisted of PBMCs. The TCR sequence derives from a woman aged 40 to 50 in good health and CMV-seropositive. The CDR3 DNA sequence: TGTGCCATCAGCAGGACACCTAATAGCAATCAGCCCCAGCATTTT. Residues: CAISRTPNSNQPQHF.